These 21 T cell receptor beta chains share one sample of origin, sequenced in a study of T cells after yellow fever vaccination. TCRdb re-derived calls from the 5' RACE reads in MiXCR, one entry per CDR3 protein. The top ten hold roughly 19% of the sample, which has about 320,000 distinct CDR3 sequences, around 7% seen once. Sequences were derived from PBMCs, sampled roughly 47 days after the first yellow fever vaccination. The receptors derive from a man younger than 30 who received the YFV17D yellow fever vaccine.

This clonotype has more than one count but fewer than ten. The rearrangement joins TRBV20-1 to TRBJ1-5; weak D call: TRBD1 (6 bases). Germline V gene data show CDR1 as DFQATT and CDR2 as SNEGSKA (reference sequence). The CDR3 totals 13 residues. Trimming took 3 bases from V and 7 from J, leaving 13 bases between them. The CDR3 region is CSARNAGAQPQHF. CDR3 in DNA: TGCAGTGCTAGGAATGCAGGGGCCCAGCCCCAGCATTTT.

Details on this clonotype: Since a much larger clone is just one base distant, this may be a read error. This chain links TRBV20-1 with TRBJ2-7; D is possibly TRBD1 (6 bases). This CDR3 has 15 residues. CDR1 is DFQATT, CDR2 SNEGSKA, per germline (reference sequence). The CDR3 DNA is TGCAGTGCGAAGGGGAGTAGACAGGAGAACTACGAGCTGTACTTC. Translated, it gives CSAKGSRQENYELYF.

The chain carries TRBV7-2 and TRBJ1-1; no firm D call. The V gene's germline CDR1 is SGHTA and CDR2 FQGNSA. Trimming shortened V by 5 bases and J by 7 bases, and 8 bases separated the two germline ends. The CDR3 has 11 amino acids. In DNA form, the CDR3 reads TGTGCCAGCAGCGACGAGGTTGAAGCTTTCTTT. It specifies CASSDEVEAFF. Combining the CDR3 with reference TRBV7-2 and TRBJ1-1 gives the whole variable domain GAGVSQSPSNKVTEKGKDVELRCDPISGHTALYWYRQSLGQGLEFLIYFQGNSAPDKSGLPSDRFSAERTGGSVSTLTIQRTQQEDSAVYLCASSDEVEAFFGQGTRLTVV.

This clonotype has only a few counts. The J gene is TRBJ2-1, the V gene TRBV7-2; 8 bases agree with TRBD1. CDR3 length equals 17 residues. Germline V lookup: CDR1 SGHTA, CDR2 FQGNSA. Trimming took 2 bases from V and 6 from J; bases not matched to a gene: 12. The CDR3 bases are TGTGCCAGCAGCTTACGGCCAGGGGGCTTTGTTTTCAATGAGCAGTTCTTC. Translation: CASSLRPGGFVFNEQFF.

The rearrangement uses TRBV19 and TRBJ2-4, with 11 bases aligning to TRBD2. Germline CDR1 and CDR2: LNHDA and SQIVND (reference sequence). V lost 3 bases and J lost 13; bases outside the gene matches: 11. This CDR3 comprises 15 residues. DNA for the CDR3: TGTGCCAGTAGTATTCTAGCGGGGGGTGCAGTTCTACAGTACTTC. It specifies CASSILAGGAVLQYF.

V gene TRBV12-3 or TRBV12-4 combines with J gene TRBJ1-2; D is possibly TRBD1 (5 bases). The CDR3 has 16 residues. V was shortened by 1 base and J by 0 bases, with 12 bases between the two germline ends. Written as DNA, the CDR3 is TGTGCCAGCAGTTTAGGTCCAGGGAGAGCTAACTATGGCTACACCTTC. Translated: CASSLGPGRANYGYTF.

In this sample, this clonotype turned up a few times. An end of the junction does not agree with germline; a read error may underlie this. CDR3 amino acids: CASCLGAGGEAFF. The CDR3, as DNA: TGTGCCAGCTGCTTGGGGGCGGGGGGCGAAGCTTTCTTT. The chain is built from TRBV5-5 and TRBJ1-1; D possibly corresponds to TRBD1 (6 bases). The CDR3 runs 13 residues. Looked up from germline, CDR1 is SGHKS and CDR2 is YYEKEE (reference sequence).

A few counts support this clonotype. The chain is built from TRBV19 and TRBJ2-3; D is unclear. Trimming pared 3 bases from V and 4 bases from J, leaving 5 bases between. Looked up from germline, CDR1 is LNHDA and CDR2 is SQIVND (reference sequence). CDR3 length: 12 amino acids. The CDR3: CASSIPPDTQYF. The DNA for the CDR3 is TGTGCCAGTAGTATCCCACCAGATACGCAGTATTTT.

Only a few counts were recorded for this clonotype. This rearrangement joins TRBV11-2 to TRBJ2-6, with a possible D match to TRBD1 (6 bases). Germline V lookup: CDR1 SGHAT, CDR2 FQNNGV. CDR3 size: 18 residues. V was clipped by 5 bases and J by 0 bases, with 17 bases between them. CDR3 in amino acids: CASSPNHRVYSGANVLTF. The CDR3 DNA reads TGTGCCAGCAGCCCTAACCACAGGGTTTACTCTGGGGCCAACGTCCTGACTTTC.

This sequence joins TRBV5-1 and TRBJ1-1, with a possible D match to TRBD1 (6 bases). V was shortened by 3 bases and J by 5 bases, with 17 bases between the two germline ends. The CDR3 is 15 amino acids. CDR1 is SGHRS and CDR2 is YFSETQ in the germline V gene. CDR3 protein: CASSSRPGQATEAFF. CDR3 DNA: TGCGCCAGCAGCTCACGTCCGGGACAAGCAACTGAAGCTTTCTTT.

This clonotype has at least ten counts. The chain uses TRBV6-2 or TRBV6-3 and TRBJ2-5, with 8 nucleotides matching TRBD2. From germline, CDR1 is MNHEY and CDR2 SVGEGT. The CDR3 is made up of 15 amino acids. Trimming at V came to 4 bases and at J to 5 bases, leaving 9 bases not matched to a gene. The CDR3 coding sequence is TGTGCCAGCAGTTCCGCCGGGGGGGCAGTGGAGACCCAGTACTTC. Amino acids: CASSSAGGAVETQYF.

This clonotype was counted only a few times. V is TRBV7-9 and J is TRBJ2-3, with TRBD2 identical over 11 bases. The CDR3 runs 16 residues. J gave up 4 bases and V 2 bases, and 5 bases lay outside the gene matches. Germline V lookup: CDR1 SEHNR, CDR2 FQNEAQ (reference sequence). The CDR3: CASSLSLAGGADTQYF. The CDR3 DNA reads as TGTGCCAGCAGCTTATCCCTAGCGGGGGGCGCAGATACGCAGTATTTT.

This clonotype has a count of ten or more. The chain has TRBV7-6 and TRBJ1-5; D unclear. The V end lost 8 bases, the J end lost 2 bases, and 10 bases lay between the germline ends. Germline V gene sequence: CDR1 SGHVS, CDR2 FNYEAQ. This CDR3 is built from 13 residues. Written as DNA, the CDR3 is TGTGCCAGCGGCGGTTTGGGCAATCAGCCCCAGCATTTT. Protein product: CASGGLGNQPQHF.

The chain combines TRBV7-9 with TRBJ1-1; D uncertain. The germline V and J ends were trimmed by 5 bases and 2 bases, with 18 bases remaining between them. This CDR3 is built from 16 residues. From germline, CDR1 is SEHNR and CDR2 FQNEAQ (reference sequence). The CDR3 region is CASSRGLEQLNTEAFF. CDR3 DNA sequence: TGTGCCAGCAGCCGCGGATTGGAACAGCTTAACACTGAAGCTTTCTTT.

This clonotype appeared a few times. The chain has TRBV6-5 and TRBJ2-7; D possibly corresponds to TRBD2 (5 bases). Looked up from germline, CDR1 is MNHEY and CDR2 is SVGAGI. CDR3 size: 16 residues. Deletions cut 0 bases from V and 1 base from J, with 13 bases between. In nucleotides, the CDR3 is TGTGCCAGCAGTTACTCGGCGGAGGTAGGGTCCTACGAGCAGTACGTC. Protein: CASSYSAEVGSYEQYV.

The chain employs TRBV7-2 and TRBJ2-5, with 7 bases that match TRBD2. The germline V gene has CDR1 SGHTA and CDR2 FQGNSA. The CDR3 is 15 residues long. V gave up 5 bases and J gave up 5 bases; unmatched junction bases: 11. The CDR3 DNA follows: TGTGCCAGCAGCCTATCTTCTAGCGGAGGGGAGACCCAGTACTTC. Protein: CASSLSSSGGETQYF.

This clonotype showed up just a few times. CDR3 sequence: CASSFGQNYNSPLHF. The CDR3 DNA reads TGTGCCAGCAGTTTCGGACAGAACTATAATTCACCCCTCCACTTT. V usage is TRBV6-2 or TRBV6-3 and J usage is TRBJ1-6, with D tentatively TRBD1 (6 bases). Germline-derived CDR1 and CDR2 are MNHEY and SVGEGT. Trimming stripped 4 bases from V and 3 bases from J, with 10 bases between. The CDR3 sequence is 15 residues long.

This clonotype was observed a handful of times. The gene calls are TRBV5-8 and TRBJ2-1, with D unresolved. This CDR3 has 14 amino acids. CDR1 SGHTS and CDR2 YDEGEE come from the germline V gene. V lost 0 bases to trimming and J lost 8 bases, with 12 bases between them. CDR3 bases: TGTGCCAGCAGCTTGGCCACAGAGTGGGATGAGCAGTTCTTC. It yields the protein CASSLATEWDEQFF.

This sequence joins TRBV7-2 and TRBJ2-3; TRBD2 matches at 7 bases. CDR3 size: 15 residues. The germline V gene encodes CDR1 SGHTA and CDR2 FQGNSA. The V and J ends lost 5 bases and 2 bases, in that order; junction bases with no gene match: 7. Here the CDR3 DNA reads TGTGCCAGCAGCCCCCGGGACTACTCCACAGATACGCAGTATTTT. Encoded protein: CASSPRDYSTDTQYF.

The table lists this clonotype with many counts. The J gene is TRBJ1-2, the V gene TRBV19; the D is unclear. The V end was cut by 7 bases, the J end by 8 bases, with 11 bases between. The CDR3 runs 11 residues. Germline V gives CDR1 LNHDA, CDR2 SQIVND (reference sequence). The CDR3 bases are TGTGCCAGTAAGGCCGTATGGGGCTACACCTTC. Residues: CASKAVWGYTF.

The chain couples TRBV4-2 to TRBJ2-2; 15 bases align to TRBD2. Germline V CDR1 and CDR2: LGHNA, YNFKEQ. Germline trimming cut 1 base from V and 5 bases from J; bases unmatched to any gene: 2. This CDR3 has 17 residues. CDR3 nucleotide sequence: TGTGCCAGCAGCCAAGGCGGGACTAGCGGGGGGACCGGGGAGCTGTTTTTT. It codes for CASSQGGTSGGTGELFF.